The 17 T cell receptor beta chains given below trace back to one sample, sequenced in a study of T cell repertoires in cytomegalovirus infection. TCRdb re-analysed the reads in MiXCR, keeping a single row per CDR3 protein. Of 560,000 or so distinct CDR3 sequences in the sample, more than 15% were seen once. The material sequenced was CD8+ T cells from PBMCs. The receptors shown here come from a human donor in good health (CMV status not recorded). Some clones in this sample may be carry-over from other donors' samples.

This chain connects TRBV20-1 to TRBJ2-5; 11 bases are shared with TRBD1. In germline, CDR1 is DFQATT, CDR2 SNEGSKA (reference sequence). CDR3 length: 16 residues. Unmatched junction bases numbered 7, after V lost 0 bases and J lost 4 bases. For the CDR3, the DNA is TGCAGTGCTAGAGATGTGGCCGGGACAGGGGGAGAGACCCAGTACTTC. Translated, it gives CSARDVAGTGGETQYF.

This sequence joins TRBV28 and TRBJ2-7, with D perhaps TRBD2 (5 bases). The V gene lost 4 bases and the J gene lost 2 bases, with 15 bases spanning the gap. This CDR3 has 15 amino acids. The germline CDR1 and CDR2 sequences are MDHEN and SYDVKM. The CDR3 region has the DNA TGTGCCAGCAGTTCAGCGGAGAAGGTGCCCTACGAGCAGTACTTC. This translates into CASSSAEKVPYEQYF.

About this clonotype itself: A clone one base away is much larger, so this may be a read error. V and J are TRBV7-3 and TRBJ1-6; 9 positions agree with TRBD1. Germline V gene data show CDR1 as SGHTA and CDR2 as FQGTGA. V lost 8 bases to trimming and J lost 5 bases; unmatched junction nucleotides: 19. The CDR3 loop spans 19 amino acids. CDR3 protein: CASYQFSHRGPIDNSPLHF. CDR3 DNA sequence: TGTGCCAGCTACCAGTTCTCCCACAGGGGGCCAATAGATAATTCACCCCTCCACTTT.

The chain employs TRBV27 and TRBJ1-2; D not certain. CDR3 length: 17 amino acids. The germline gives CDR1 MNHEY, CDR2 SMNVEV (reference sequence). The V end was cut by 3 bases, the J end by 8 bases, with 25 bases between. CDR3 sequence: CASSLTPGHDVIDGYTF. Here the CDR3 DNA reads TGTGCCAGCAGTTTGACGCCCGGTCACGACGTTATTGACGGCTACACCTTC.

This clonotype appeared many times. V usage is TRBV7-9 and J usage is TRBJ2-5; 8 bases fit TRBD2. The trim removed 2 bases at V and 5 bases at J, leaving 7 bases unmatched. The germline V gene encodes CDR1 SEHNR and CDR2 FQNEAQ (reference sequence). This CDR3 has 15 amino acids. The CDR3 loop is CASSLRTGGLETQYF. The DNA of the CDR3 is TGTGCCAGCAGCTTACGAACGGGAGGGCTGGAGACCCAGTACTTC.

J is TRBJ2-1 and V is TRBV28, with 9 bases matching TRBD1. V shed 5 bases and J 4 bases; nucleotides not matched to a gene: 12. The CDR3 length is 17 residues. The germline CDR1 and CDR2 sequences are MDHEN and SYDVKM. Written as DNA, the CDR3 is TGTGCCAGCAGTCCGGGACAGGGTTTTCGGGAGTACAATGAGCAGTTCTTC. This encodes CASSPGQGFREYNEQFF.

This clonotype occurred a few times. DNA of the CDR3: TGCGCCAGCAGCCCCGGACAGCATGAAGCTTTCTTT. Its protein product is CASSPGQHEAFF. The chain has TRBV5-1 and TRBJ1-1, with D possibly TRBD1 on 6 matching bases. V shed 4 bases and J shed 7 bases, with 11 bases lying between them. In germline, CDR1 is SGHRS, CDR2 YFSETQ. The CDR3 has 12 amino acids.

This clonotype was picked up many times. V and J are TRBV12-3 or TRBV12-4 and TRBJ2-7; D may be TRBD1 (6 bases). CDR3 length: 15 residues. Trimming removed 5 bases from V and 2 bases from J, with 16 bases in between. CDR3 nucleotides: TGTGCCAGCAGTGACGCCGGGACAACCGCCTACGAGCAGTACTTC. Its protein product is CASSDAGTTAYEQYF.

This clonotype was counted ten times or more. The chain is built from TRBV7-8 and TRBJ2-5; 12 bases line up with TRBD2. The trim removed 3 bases at V and 1 base at J, leaving 6 bases unmatched. The CDR3 consists of 17 residues. The germline V gene has CDR1 SGHVS and CDR2 FQNEAQ. Here the CDR3 reads CASSFRLAGATQETQYF. The CDR3 bases are TGTGCCAGCAGCTTCCGACTAGCGGGGGCCACCCAAGAGACCCAGTACTTC. The complete variable domain, with remaining parts taken from reference TRBV7-8 and TRBJ2-5, reads GAGVSQSPRYKVAKRGQDVALRCDPISGHVSLFWYQQALGQGPEFLTYFQNEAQLDKSGLPSDRFFAERPEGSVSTLKIQRTQQEDSAVYLCASSFRLAGATQETQYFGPGTRLLVL.

Only a few counts were recorded for this clonotype. The V gene is TRBV4-1, the J gene TRBJ2-3; the D gene is possibly TRBD1 (5 bases). The CDR3 is 18 residues long. Trimming removed 3 bases from V and 4 bases from J, with 23 bases in between. CDR1 and CDR2 from the germline V gene are MGHRA and YSYEKL. Here the CDR3 reads CASSQPSTASLNADTQYF. The DNA of the CDR3 is TGCGCCAGCAGCCAGCCTTCGACAGCCTCTCTGAACGCAGATACGCAGTATTTT.

This clonotype was detected a few times. The V and J genes are TRBV5-1 and TRBJ2-1, with 7 nucleotides matching TRBD2. The CDR3 is made up of 15 amino acids. The germline gives CDR1 SGHRS, CDR2 YFSETQ. V was pared by 1 base and J by 5 bases, with 6 bases of the junction left unmatched. The CDR3 DNA reads as TGCGCCAGCAGCTTGAGAGCGGGACGGGACAATGAGCAGTTCTTC. Translation gives CASSLRAGRDNEQFF. Using reference TRBV5-1 and TRBJ2-1 for the parts outside the CDR3, the full variable domain is KAGVTQTPRYLIKTRGQQVTLSCSPISGHRSVSWYQQTPGQGLQFLFEYFSETQRNKGNFPGRFSGRQFSNSRSEMNVSTLELGDSALYLCASSLRAGRDNEQFFGPGTRLTVL.

This chain connects TRBV6-1 to TRBJ1-2; tentatively, D is TRBD1 (6 bases). Per germline, CDR1 MNHNS and CDR2 SASEGT. This CDR3 comprises 16 residues. V lost 5 bases, J lost 0 bases, and 16 bases lay in between. CDR3 loop: CASSFLGQSANYGYTF. The CDR3 DNA reads as TGTGCCAGCAGTTTTCTAGGACAGAGTGCTAACTATGGCTACACCTTC.

This clonotype was observed many times. V gene TRBV4-1 combines with J gene TRBJ2-1, with a weak D call TRBD1 (5 bases). Trimming removed 5 bases at V and 10 bases at J, with 12 bases between. The germline CDR1 and CDR2 sequences are MGHRA and YSYEKL. The CDR3 runs 12 residues. Here the CDR3 reads CASSYPWGEQFF. Written as DNA, the CDR3 is TGCGCCAGCAGCTACCCTTGGGGCGAGCAGTTCTTC.

This clonotype was seen repeatedly, ten times or more. The chain couples TRBV7-2 to TRBJ2-1; D perhaps matches TRBD2 (7 bases). From germline, CDR1 is SGHTA and CDR2 FQGNSA. V was cut by 5 bases and J by 9 bases, with 17 bases left in between. This CDR3 is built from 14 residues. For the CDR3, the DNA is TGTGCCAGCAGCCCGCTGGGGGGGGCTGGTGAGCAGTTCTTC. Translated: CASSPLGGAGEQFF.

The rearrangement joins TRBV7-9 to TRBJ2-5; 7 bases agree with TRBD1. CDR3 size: 14 residues. The germline V gene has CDR1 SEHNR and CDR2 FQNEAQ (reference sequence). V lost 5 bases, J lost 5 bases, and 8 bases stayed unmatched. The CDR3 sequence is CASSKHTGAETQYF. CDR3 DNA: TGTGCCAGCAGCAAACACACAGGGGCGGAGACCCAGTACTTC.

The chain combines TRBV19 with TRBJ2-7; maybe TRBD1 (6 bases). The CDR3 totals 12 residues. V was shortened by 8 bases and J by 6 bases, with 14 bases between the two germline ends. Germline V gene sequence: CDR1 LNHDA, CDR2 SQIVND (reference sequence). This CDR3 reads CASGYRDGEQYF. CDR3 in DNA: TGTGCCAGTGGCTACAGGGATGGCGAGCAGTACTTC.

This clonotype showed up just a few times. The chain combines TRBV5-6 with TRBJ2-1; 14 nucleotides line up with TRBD2. Losses at the gene ends were 4 bases for V and 7 bases for J; bases not matched to a gene: 7. The CDR3 extends over 16 amino acids. Germline loops: CDR1 SGHDT, CDR2 YYEEEE. CDR3 protein: CASSLPGLAGVNEQFF. The DNA for the CDR3 is TGTGCCAGCAGCCTTCCGGGACTAGCGGGAGTTAATGAGCAGTTCTTC.